The clone carrying this T cell receptor (beta chain) has only a few counts. The record originates from a study of T and B cells in COVID-19 patients. For the study at large: Critical illness requiring mechanical ventilation or extracorporeal membrane oxygenation affected about 55% of the roughly 20 active-infection patients.

Multiplex PCR with BIOMED2 TRB-A/B primer pools amplified TRB rearrangements. A single record per CDR3 protein comes from TCRdb applying MiXCR to the multiplex PCR reads. The sample lists under 15,000 distinct CDR3 sequences, under 30% seen once, with roughly 7.3% in the top ten. From blood, about 240-550 ng of genomic DNA served as TRB template. The CDR3 is 16 amino acids. Germline V CDR1 and CDR2: LNHNV, YYDKDF (reference sequence). V lost 0 bases to trimming and J lost 11 bases, with 17 bases between them. The chain is built from TRBV15 and TRBJ1-6; D not certain. The sequenced material came from blood. This receptor was taken from a human donor who had recovered from COVID-19. CDR3 nucleotide sequence: TGTGCCACCAGCAGAGATCTCGGGCAATTTTTTCCACCCCTCCACTTT. Amino acids: CATSRDLGQFFPPLHF.